These T cell receptor beta chains were read from a single sample in a study of cytomegalovirus exposure and HLA in healthy donors. Measured with immunoSEQ multiplex PCR; TCRdb has only the in-frame clones, and not every one. The sample records about 160,000 clones, about two thirds being singletons. The sample comprised PBMCs. These TCRs come from a woman in her twenties or thirties in good health and CMV-seronegative. CDR3s include the opening cysteine and the closing phenylalanine or tryptophan. The order of the fields is CDR3 DNA, CDR3 protein, clone size, V gene, J gene, D gene. A D gene is named only where the DNA matches it firmly. Expanded clones get a size class; other rows say once, few or many, or leave the size out.

TGTGCCAGCTCACCTACAGGGGAAAACACTGAAGCTTTCTTT	CASSPTGENTEAFF	.	TRBV18	TRBJ1-1	TRBD1
TGCGCCAGCAGCCAAGATTGGGGAGGCAAACCAAAACTTAACTATGGCTACACCTTC	CASSQDWGGKPKLNYGYTF	.	TRBV4-3	TRBJ1-2	.
TGTGCCAGCAGCGCCCGATCGGCAGGGCACTGGGGCTACACCTTC	CASSARSAGHWGYTF	.	TRBV5-6	TRBJ1-2	.
TGTGCCAGCAGTGGACAGGGAATCGTTGGCACAGATACGCAGTATTTT	CASSGQGIVGTDTQYF	.	TRBV2	TRBJ2-3	TRBD1
TGTGCCAGTAGTCAGGGCTGGGGTAATGAAAAACTGTTTTTT	CASSQGWGNEKLFF	.	TRBV19	TRBJ1-4	.
TGTGCCAGCAGTCACGGACAGGCGAACACTGAAGCTTTCTTT	CASSHGQANTEAFF	.	TRBV7-6	TRBJ1-1	TRBD1
TGCGCCAGCAGCTTCTCGCAGGGGGGAGTAGGAGAAAAACTGTTTTTT	CASSFSQGGVGEKLFF	once	TRBV5-1	TRBJ1-4	TRBD1
TGTGCCTGGAGTAGGGTAAAGGGGGAAAAACTGTTTTTT	CAWSRVKGEKLFF	.	TRBV30	TRBJ1-4	.
TGTGCCAGCAGCCAAGGAGTACTAGCGGGCTGGGCTGGCGAGCAGTACTTC	CASSQGVLAGWAGEQYF	.	TRBV4-2	TRBJ2-7	TRBD2
TGTGCCAGCAGACCACAGGGAGGCACAGATACGCAGTATTTT	CASRPQGGTDTQYF	.	TRBV2	TRBJ2-3	.
TGTGCCAGCAGCTTCTCCCGACAGGGGTTGAACTATGGCTACACCTTC	CASSFSRQGLNYGYTF	.	TRBV9	TRBJ1-2	TRBD1
TGTGCCAGCAGCCATGTCCCGGGACTAGCGGCCCACGAGCAGTACTTC	CASSHVPGLAAHEQYF	.	TRBV4-2	TRBJ2-7	TRBD2
TGTGCCAGTAGTATGACCGGACAGAAAAATCAGCCCCAGCATTTT	CASSMTGQKNQPQHF	.	TRBV19	TRBJ1-5	.
TGTGCCAGCAGCGTAGGGTTCGGGGATCAGCCCCAGCATTTT	CASSVGFGDQPQHF	.	TRBV9	TRBJ1-5	.
TGTGCCAGCAGTTTAACAGTGTTGGCGGGCTACGAGCAGTACTTC	CASSLTVLAGYEQYF	.	TRBV27	TRBJ2-7	.
TGTGCCAGCAGCCTACCTGCGTCCACCTATAGGGGACTCCTTAATGAAAAACTGTTTTTT	CASSLPASTYRGLLNEKLFF	.	TRBV11-3	TRBJ1-4	.
TGTGCCTGGAGTGTACAGGAGGGATCTAAACTGTTTTTT	CAWSVQEGSKLFF	.	TRBV30	TRBJ1-4	.
TGCAGCATCTCATCTTCCAGGCAGAGCTCCTACAATGAGCAGTTCTTC	CSISSSRQSSYNEQFF	.	TRBV29-1	TRBJ2-1	.
TGTGCCAGCAGCTTAAGGAGGGGCCTTACCGGGGAGCTGTTTTTT	CASSLRRGLTGELFF	.	TRBV7-3	TRBJ2-2	.
TGTGCCAGCATGTCCAGTATAAATCAGCCCCAGCATTTT	CASMSSINQPQHF	.	TRBV2	TRBJ1-5	.
TGTGCCAGCAGCGCAAAATTCGCGGGGGGGCCTGGTGTGGGGCAGTTCTTC	CASSAKFAGGPGVGQFF	.	TRBV4-2	TRBJ2-1	TRBD2
TGTGCCAGCAGCTTAGTGGAGGATACGCAGTATTTT	CASSLVEDTQYF	.	TRBV7-2	TRBJ2-3	.
TGCGCCAGCAGCCAAGGGCGGGAGCCCTACAATGAGCAGTTCTTC	CASSQGREPYNEQFF	.	TRBV4-3	TRBJ2-1	TRBD2
TGTGCCAGCATCCCTTTTGAGACAGTCGGGGGAGATAACTATGGCTACACCTTC	CASIPFETVGGDNYGYTF	.	TRBV28	TRBJ1-2	.
TGCGCCAGCAGCTTGGATTCTTCGGGTGCTGGGGCCAACGTCCTGACTTTC	CASSLDSSGAGANVLTF	.	TRBV5-1	TRBJ2-6	.
TGTGCCAGCAGTCGTCCGGGACTAGCGGGGGGGCTGTACAATGAGCAGTTCTTC	CASSRPGLAGGLYNEQFF	.	TRBV2	TRBJ2-1	TRBD2
TGTGCCAGCAGCCAACCTCCGGACAGCTATGGCTACACCTTC	CASSQPPDSYGYTF	few	TRBV4-2	TRBJ1-2	.
TGTGCCAGCAGCTTATTTGCGGGAGGGAGTGGCGAAGATACGCAGTATTTT	CASSLFAGGSGEDTQYF	few	TRBV7-3	TRBJ2-3	TRBD2
TGTGCCTGGAACCAGGGGGCTGGCTACACCTTC	CAWNQGAGYTF	.	TRBV30	TRBJ1-2	TRBD1